This T cell receptor beta chain comes out of a study of T-cell reconstitution after alpha-beta-depleted transplantation in children. Study observations and caveats: Some patients showed high day-60 TCRbeta diversity, which derived from surviving recipient T cells and thymic progenitors. At around two months after transplant, the alpha-beta T cells were reportedly derived from several hundred expanded clones that came from non-depleted graft cells. At one year after transplant, newly produced T cells mostly accounted for T-cell counts and diversity.

Worth noting for this clonotype: Its antigen remains unknown.

Preparation of the TCRbeta library involved a method that used unique molecular identifiers. TCRdb itself ran the PCR reads through MiXCR, one entry per CDR3 protein. The data hold under 450,000 distinct CDR3 sequences, with roughly 15% observed a single time. There are 16 residues in the CDR3. Trimming took 1 base from V and 0 from J, leaving 9 bases between them. Germline loops: CDR1 SSHAT, CDR2 FNYEAQ (reference sequence). The rearrangement links TRBV7-7 to TRBJ2-2; D is ambiguous. The clonotype originates from a boy under three years old who had a stem cell transplant for Wiskott-Aldrich syndrome, so the T cells may come from the graft donor. The sample here was PBMCs, mostly from graft donor cells, taken 360 days after TCRalphabeta/CD19-depleted stem cell transplant. Here the CDR3 DNA reads TGTGCCAGCAGCTTAGTTTTCTCCGCGAACACCGGGGAGCTGTTTTTT. Translating it yields CASSLVFSANTGELFF.